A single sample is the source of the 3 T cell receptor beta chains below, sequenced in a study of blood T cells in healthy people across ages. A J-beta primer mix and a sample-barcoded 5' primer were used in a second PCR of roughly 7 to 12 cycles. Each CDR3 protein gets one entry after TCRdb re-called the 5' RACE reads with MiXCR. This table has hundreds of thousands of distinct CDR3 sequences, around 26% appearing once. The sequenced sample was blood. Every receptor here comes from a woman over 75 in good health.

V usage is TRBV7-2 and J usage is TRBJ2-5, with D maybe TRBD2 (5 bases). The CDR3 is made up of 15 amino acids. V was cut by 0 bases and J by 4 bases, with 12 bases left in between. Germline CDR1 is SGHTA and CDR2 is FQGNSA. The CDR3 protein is CASSLARGWSETQYF. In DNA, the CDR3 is TGTGCCAGCAGCTTAGCCCGAGGGTGGTCAGAGACCCAGTACTTC.

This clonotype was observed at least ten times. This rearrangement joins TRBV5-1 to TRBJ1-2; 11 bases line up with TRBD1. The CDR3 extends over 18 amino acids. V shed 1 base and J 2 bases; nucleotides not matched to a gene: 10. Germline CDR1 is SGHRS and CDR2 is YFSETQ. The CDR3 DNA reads TGCGCCAGCAGCTTGAAAAAGGACAGGGGGCCCTTCAACTATGGCTACACCTTC. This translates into CASSLKKDRGPFNYGYTF.

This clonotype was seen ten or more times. In DNA, the CDR3 is TGCGCCAGCAGCCGCGGGACAGGGGATGGCTACACCTTC. Amino acid sequence: CASSRGTGDGYTF. The chain has TRBV4-3 and TRBJ1-2, with TRBD1 identical over 10 bases. This CDR3 comprises 13 residues. J lost 6 bases, V lost 4 bases, and 2 bases had no gene match. Germline V gives CDR1 LGHNA, CDR2 YSLEER.